These 17 T cell receptor beta chains share one sample of origin, sequenced in a study of OX40 agonist ivuxolimab in advanced cancers. Clones were sequenced by immunoSEQ multiplex PCR, and TCRdb holds only the in-frame ones, with some missing. The sample comprises 45,000 to 50,000 clones, roughly 81% of which are singletons, and about 7.2% rests with the top ten. The sample here was CD4+ or CD8+ T cells sorted from blood, taken in a trial of the OX40 agonist ivuxolimab. The receptors stem from an adult with an advanced solid tumor such as melanoma, head and neck, liver or kidney cancer.

The rearrangement uses TRBV5-1 and TRBJ2-7; 7 bases are a match to TRBD1. The germline gives CDR1 SGHRS, CDR2 YFSETQ. This CDR3 has 14 amino acids. Trimming at V came to 4 bases and at J to 3 bases, leaving 7 bases not matched to a gene. The DNA of the CDR3 is TGCGCCAGCAGCCCAGGGGGAACTGTCTACGAGCAGTACTTC. Protein sequence: CASSPGGTVYEQYF. The full variable domain, rest sourced from reference TRBV5-1 and TRBJ2-7, is KAGVTQTPRYLIKTRGQQVTLSCSPISGHRSVSWYQQTPGQGLQFLFEYFSETQRNKGNFPGRFSGRQFSNSRSEMNVSTLELGDSALYLCASSPGGTVYEQYFGPGTRLTVT.

The rearrangement uses TRBV7-2 and TRBJ2-5; tentative D call: TRBD2 (7 bases). This CDR3 is 17 amino acids long. Trimming stripped 0 bases from V and 4 bases from J, with 18 bases between. Germline CDR1 SGHTA, CDR2 FQGNSA. The CDR3 is CASSLARGQGLGETQYF. Written as DNA, the CDR3 is TGTGCCAGCAGCTTAGCGCGGGGGCAGGGTCTGGGAGAGACCCAGTACTTC.

DNA of the CDR3: TGTGCCAGCAGTGACGGGTTAGTGTTGTCGGGAGAATCCTACGAGCAGTACTTC. The encoded protein is CASSDGLVLSGESYEQYF. The chain combines TRBV6-1 with TRBJ2-7; the D gene is possibly TRBD2 (6 bases). Germline V CDR1 and CDR2: MNHNS, SASEGT. Trimming stripped 3 bases from V and 1 base from J, with 22 bases between. The CDR3 has 18 amino acids.

This chain uses TRBV4-3 with TRBJ2-7; TRBD2 matches at 8 bases. J was trimmed by 2 bases and V by 4 bases; bases with no gene match: 7. There are 15 residues in the CDR3. The V gene's germline CDR1 is LGHNA and CDR2 YSLEER. CDR3 sequence reads: CASSPEAGVAYEQYF. In nucleotides, the CDR3 is TGCGCCAGCAGCCCCGAAGCGGGAGTCGCCTACGAGCAGTACTTC.

Points on this clone: An end of the junction differs from the germline gene, which may be a read error. The chain couples TRBV7-2 to TRBJ1-5; D is undetermined. The CDR3 extends over 14 amino acids. Germline values: CDR1 SGHTA, CDR2 FQGNSA. Written as DNA, the CDR3 is TGTGCCAGCAGCTTAGGATCCGGGGATCACCCCCAGCATTTT. It is translated as CASSLGSGDHPQHF.

The chain is built from TRBV10-3 and TRBJ1-6; 8 nucleotides line up with TRBD1. CDR1 is ENHRY, CDR2 SYGVKD, per germline. This CDR3 has 14 residues. J was trimmed by 10 bases and V by 0 bases; bases with no gene match: 2. CDR3 DNA sequence: TGTGCCATCAGTGAGTCGAGGACAGGGTCACCCCTCCACTTT. It codes for CAISESRTGSPLHF.

The gene calls are TRBV7-7 and TRBJ2-2; D is tentatively TRBD1 or TRBD2 (5 bases each). The CDR3 has 15 residues. Germline CDR1 is SSHAT and CDR2 is FNYEAQ (reference sequence). The V gene lost 5 bases and the J gene lost 1 base, with 11 bases spanning the gap. In nucleotides, the CDR3 is TGTGCCAGCAGCCCGAGGGGCGTGAACACCGGGGAGCTGTTTTTT. Protein: CASSPRGVNTGELFF.

The chain joins TRBV5-6 to TRBJ1-1; no clear D. Germline CDR1 is SGHDT and CDR2 is YYEEEE. V gave up 4 bases and J gave up 3 bases, with 10 bases separating them. The CDR3 extends over 13 amino acids. CDR3 bases: TGTGCCAGCAGCGCCCCCTGGGACACTGAAGCTTTCTTT. This encodes CASSAPWDTEAFF.

V and J are TRBV11-2 and TRBJ1-2; D possibly corresponds to TRBD1 (5 bases). V was shortened by 3 bases and J by 4 bases, with 15 bases between the two germline ends. The germline V gene has CDR1 SGHAT and CDR2 FQNNGV. The CDR3 is made up of 15 amino acids. CDR3: CASSLGQGILYGYTF. DNA for the CDR3: TGTGCCAGCAGCTTGGGTCAGGGTATACTCTATGGCTACACCTTC.

Only a few counts were recorded for this clone. The V and J genes are TRBV9 and TRBJ2-2, with 7 bases that match TRBD2. This CDR3 is 19 amino acids long. Germline-derived CDR1 and CDR2 are SGDLS and YYNGEE. V lost 5 bases, J lost 6 bases, and 22 bases stayed unmatched. CDR3 in amino acids: CASSWDPSAAGVVSGELFF. The DNA of the CDR3 is TGTGCCAGCAGTTGGGACCCCAGCGCGGCGGGAGTTGTTTCCGGGGAGCTGTTTTTT. The full variable domain, completed using reference TRBV9 and TRBJ2-2, is DSGVTQTPKHLITATGQRVTLRCSPRSGDLSVYWYQQSLDQGLQFLIQYYNGEERAKGNILERFSAQQFPDLHSELNLSSLELGDSALYFCASSWDPSAAGVVSGELFFGEGSRLTVL.

The chain joins TRBV27 to TRBJ1-5; D is ambiguous. Germline assignment: CDR1 MNHEY and CDR2 SMNVEV (reference sequence). The V end was cut by 6 bases, the J end by 1 base, with 10 bases between. CDR3 length equals 14 residues. The CDR3 reads CASRVRASNQPQHF. In DNA, the CDR3 is TGTGCCAGCAGGGTTAGGGCCAGCAATCAGCCCCAGCATTTT.

CDR3 bases: TGTGCCAGCAGTGAACGAACTAGCGGTGGGACCCAGTACTTC. It is translated as CASSERTSGGTQYF. This rearrangement joins TRBV2 to TRBJ2-5, with 8 nucleotides matching TRBD2. The J segment lost 7 bases and the V segment lost 2 bases, leaving 6 bases of the junction unmatched. This CDR3 has 14 residues. CDR1 and CDR2 (germline): SNHLY, FYNNEI.

This clone appeared a few times. The chain is built from TRBV6-5 and TRBJ2-1; possible D gene TRBD2, 5 bases. The V end lost 0 bases, the J end lost 5 bases, and 8 bases lay between the germline ends. CDR1 is MNHEY, CDR2 SVGAGI, per germline. This CDR3 comprises 14 residues. Written as DNA, the CDR3 is TGTGCCAGCAGTTACTCGGAGGCTGACAATGAGCAGTTCTTC. Its protein is CASSYSEADNEQFF.

The rearrangement joins TRBV6-6 to TRBJ2-5; possible D gene TRBD1, 5 bases. V shed 2 bases and J shed 1 base, with 8 bases lying between them. Germline V gene sequence: CDR1 MNHNY, CDR2 SVGAGI (reference sequence). The CDR3 totals 14 residues. The CDR3 is CASSYGASQETQYF. CDR3 nucleotides: TGTGCCAGCAGTTACGGGGCCAGCCAAGAGACCCAGTACTTC.

This chain joins TRBV7-7 and TRBJ2-2; D is perhaps TRBD2 (5 bases). This CDR3 region has 15 residues. Trimming removed 5 bases from V and 7 bases from J, with 17 bases in between. Germline loops: CDR1 SSHAT, CDR2 FNYEAQ (reference sequence). CDR3 nucleotides: TGTGCCAGCAGCCAGTCCGAGGGCCGGGTCGGGGAGCTGTTTTTT. It translates to CASSQSEGRVGELFF.

The rearrangement links TRBV27 to TRBJ2-7; D is unresolved. Trimming left V 6 bases short and J 4 bases short, with 13 bases between. This CDR3 region has 13 residues. Germline assignment: CDR1 MNHEY and CDR2 SMNVEV (reference sequence). CDR3 loop: CASSPADGYEQYF. The CDR3 DNA is TGTGCCAGCAGCCCCGCCGATGGATACGAGCAGTACTTC.

The rearrangement links TRBV6-1 to TRBJ1-1; TRBD1 is a possible D gene (5 bases). The CDR3 totals 13 residues. Germline V gene sequence: CDR1 MNHNS, CDR2 SASEGT. V was shortened by 5 bases and J by 4 bases, with 11 bases between the two germline ends. CDR3 loop: CASSPGHSTEAFF. The CDR3 DNA sequence: TGTGCCAGCAGTCCAGGGCACAGCACTGAAGCTTTCTTT.